The source of this T cell receptor (beta chain) is a study of blood T cell repertoires in COVID-19. Background on the study: COVID-19 samples, acute and convalescent, were from the United States, Italy and Spain. PBMCs, B-cell-depleted T cells, or T cells were the source of the cDNA or gDNA that made up the material.

CDR1 and CDR2 from the germline V gene are SGHRS and YFSETQ. V lost 2 bases to trimming and J lost 5 bases; unmatched junction nucleotides: 1. The CDR3 is 14 amino acids. A remark on this clone: Other DNA sequences in the same sample also yield this CDR3.

Per the original methods: Reference gene primers were amplified, and this amplification served to estimate nucleated cell counts. Clones were read by immunoSEQ multiplex PCR, and TCRdb kept only the in-frame ones, dropping some. V and J calls plus clone size are reproduced from that table; the DNA served to infer D and trimming. The top ten clones hold around 1.4% of a sample with about 300,000 clones, around 84% of them seen once. The chain couples TRBV5-1 to TRBJ1-4; 9 nucleotides line up with TRBD1. This clonotype was sampled from a man aged 70-80 years with acute or convalescent COVID-19. Sequenced input: peripheral blood. CDR3 sequence (DNA): TGCGCCAGCAGCTTAGACAGGGGGAATGAAAAACTGTTTTTT. Its translation: CASSLDRGNEKLFF.